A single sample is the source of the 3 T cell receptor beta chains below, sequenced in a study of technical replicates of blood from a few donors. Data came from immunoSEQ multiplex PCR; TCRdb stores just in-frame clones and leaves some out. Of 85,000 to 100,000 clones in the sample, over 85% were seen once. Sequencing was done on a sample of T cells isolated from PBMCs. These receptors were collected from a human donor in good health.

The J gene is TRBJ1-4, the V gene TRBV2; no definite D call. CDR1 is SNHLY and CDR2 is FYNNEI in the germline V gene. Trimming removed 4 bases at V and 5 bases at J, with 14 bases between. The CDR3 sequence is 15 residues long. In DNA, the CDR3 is TGTGCCAGCAGTGTCGGGCAGCGGTTAAATGAAAAACTGTTTTTT. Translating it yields CASSVGQRLNEKLFF.

The CDR3 reads CASSLQVVETQYF. The CDR3 nucleotides are TGTGCCAGCAGCTTACAGGTCGTAGAGACCCAGTACTTC. The genes are TRBV7-6 and TRBJ2-5; D gene ambiguous. The CDR3 has 13 amino acids. V was pared by 2 bases and J by 4 bases, with 8 bases between. Germline-derived CDR1 and CDR2 are SGHVS and FNYEAQ.

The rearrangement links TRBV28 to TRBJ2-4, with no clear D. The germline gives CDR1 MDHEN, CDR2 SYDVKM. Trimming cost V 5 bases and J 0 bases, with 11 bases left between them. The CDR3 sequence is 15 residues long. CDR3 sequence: CASSPPGLAKNIQYF. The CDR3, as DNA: TGTGCCAGCAGTCCTCCGGGTCTAGCCAAAAACATTCAGTACTTC.